These 9 T cell receptor beta chains came from one sample sequenced in a study of blood T cell repertoires in COVID-19. This table comes from immunoSEQ multiplex PCR, and its TCRdb copy is limited to in-frame clones, with some not included. In the table there are around 200,000 clones, approximately 83% of which are singletons. Specimen: peripheral blood. These receptors were obtained from a man in his fifties or sixties with acute or convalescent COVID-19.

The chain recombines TRBV9 with TRBJ2-1; maybe TRBD1 (5 bases). The CDR3 has 15 amino acids. The V end was cut by 0 bases, the J end by 8 bases, with 15 bases between. Germline values: CDR1 SGDLS, CDR2 YYNGEE. CDR3 nucleotide sequence: TGTGCCAGCAGCGTAGCTCCAGCAGGGATGGATGAGCAGTTCTTC. As protein: CASSVAPAGMDEQFF.

The chain recombines TRBV7-9 with TRBJ2-2; 8 bases match TRBD1. The CDR3 runs to 19 residues. Trimming took 4 bases from V and 5 from J; bases not matched to a gene: 18. Per germline, CDR1 SEHNR and CDR2 FQNEAQ (reference sequence). The CDR3 nucleotides are TGTGCCAGCAGCTCGGACAGGGTCCTAGGTAGTGCGGGGACCGGGGAGCTGTTTTTT. Its translation: CASSSDRVLGSAGTGELFF. The full variable domain, with the rest looked up from reference TRBV7-9 and TRBJ2-2, is DTGVSQNPRHKITKRGQNVTFRCDPISEHNRLYWYRQTLGQGPEFLTYFQNEAQLEKSRLLSDRFSAERPKGSFSTLEIQRTEQGDSAMYLCASSSDRVLGSAGTGELFFGEGSRLTVL.

This clone has only a few counts. V and J are TRBV4-3 and TRBJ2-1; D remains unclear. Looked up from germline, CDR1 is LGHNA and CDR2 is YSLEER. The CDR3 contains 14 residues. Trimming removed 0 bases from V and 4 bases from J, with 7 bases in between. Written as DNA, the CDR3 is TGCGCCAGCAGCCAAGATGGCGGATACAATGAGCAGTTCTTC. Amino acids: CASSQDGGYNEQFF.

V usage is TRBV18 and J usage is TRBJ1-1, with a possible D match to TRBD1 (5 bases). This CDR3 comprises 14 residues. V dropped 2 bases and J dropped 5 bases, with 12 bases sitting between them. CDR1 is KGHSH, CDR2 LQKENI, per germline. CDR3 in amino acids: CASSPGGVQTEAFF. The CDR3 DNA follows: TGTGCCAGCTCACCAGGGGGGGTACAGACTGAAGCTTTCTTT.

This chain connects TRBV4-1 to TRBJ2-1; 12 bases fit TRBD2. The CDR3 totals 16 residues. Germline CDR1 and CDR2: MGHRA and YSYEKL. V shed 3 bases and J 3 bases; nucleotides not matched to a gene: 3. The CDR3, as DNA: TGCGCCAGCAGCCAGGTGACTAGCGGGAGCTACAATGAGCAGTTCTTC. Protein product: CASSQVTSGSYNEQFF.

The chain has TRBV18 and TRBJ2-7, with TRBD2 identical over 7 bases. This CDR3 region has 13 residues. The V gene end was trimmed by 3 bases and the J gene end by 6 bases; junction bases not matched to a gene: 5. Germline values: CDR1 KGHSH, CDR2 LQKENI. The CDR3 nucleotides are TGTGCCAGCTCACCCTACCCGGGGGGCGAGCAGTACTTC. Translating gives CASSPYPGGEQYF.

The V gene is TRBV6-2 or TRBV6-3, the J gene TRBJ2-7; no clear D gene. The V end was cut by 6 bases, the J end by 0 bases, with 9 bases between. The CDR3 has 13 residues. Per germline, CDR1 MNHEY and CDR2 SVGEGT. The CDR3 loop is CASSAESSYEQYF. The CDR3 coding sequence is TGTGCCAGCAGCGCCGAGAGCTCCTACGAGCAGTACTTC.

This clone occurred a few times. The chain carries TRBV7-6 and TRBJ2-7; 7 nucleotides agree with TRBD1. Trimming cost V 5 bases and J 4 bases; bases outside gene matches: 14. Germline values: CDR1 SGHVS, CDR2 FNYEAQ. The CDR3 contains 16 residues. The CDR3 bases are TGTGCCAGCAGCAGTGGTCCGACAGGGACGATGTACGAGCAGTACTTC. Translated, it gives CASSSGPTGTMYEQYF. Full variable domain (missing parts from reference TRBV7-6 and TRBJ2-7): GAGVSQSPRYKVTKRGQDVALRCDPISGHVSLYWYRQALGQGPEFLTYFNYEAQQDKSGLPNDRFSAERPEGSISTLTIQRTEQRDSAMYRCASSSGPTGTMYEQYFGPGTRLTVT.

The chain joins TRBV9 to TRBJ1-1, with 7 bases that match TRBD1. This CDR3 has 15 amino acids. Germline CDR1 SGDLS, CDR2 YYNGEE. V was pared by 1 base and J by 4 bases, with 7 bases of the junction left unmatched. The CDR3 DNA sequence: TGTGCCAGCAGCGTAAGGGAGACAGGGCTCACTGAAGCTTTCTTT. It translates to CASSVRETGLTEAFF.